A few counts support the clone carrying this T cell receptor (beta chain). What it recognizes is unknown. Trimming pared 4 bases from V and 0 bases from J, leaving 14 bases between. CDR3 length: 16 amino acids. Looked up from germline, CDR1 is SGDLS and CDR2 is YYNGEE. The sample originates from a study of post-analysis software for immune sequencing data. Study-wide results and caveats: TRBV segments more frequent in patients than in controls numbered about 5 and included TRBV5-6, TRBV5-1 and TRBV20-1.

Prepared libraries of TCR beta cDNA carried unique molecular identifiers. Via MiXCR, TCRdb re-called the PCR reads, giving one row per CDR3 protein. This table has about 200,000 distinct CDR3 sequences, roughly 28% appearing once. The sample consisted of blood. This receptor was taken from a girl aged 2-17 years with multiple sclerosis. The rearrangement links TRBV9 to TRBJ1-3; D is unresolved. The CDR3 spells CASSRGGVSSGNTIYF. The CDR3 DNA sequence: TGTGCCAGCAGCCGCGGCGGGGTTTCCTCTGGAAACACCATATATTTT. Using reference TRBV9 and TRBJ1-3 for the parts outside the CDR3, the full variable domain is DSGVTQTPKHLITATGQRVTLRCSPRSGDLSVYWYQQSLDQGLQFLIQYYNGEERAKGNILERFSAQQFPDLHSELNLSSLELGDSALYFCASSRGGVSSGNTIYFGEGSWLTVV.